What follows is one T cell receptor beta chain and its context. Its binding antigen is unknown. The input lacks base qualities; no much larger clone sits a single base away. V ends up 0 bases short and J 4 bases short, with an unmatched junction base count of 2. Counted from cysteine to phenylalanine, this CDR3 has 14 amino acids. The entry retains the CDR3 DNA only, 42 bases that are in frame from base 1. The germline V gene encodes CDR1 SGDLS and CDR2 YYNGEE. The protocol used for the library was the immunoSEQ multiplex PCR assay. The original pipeline was this. A statistical classification framework was built for diagnosing cytomegalovirus status from the catalog of TCR beta chain sequences. TCRdb took this table from immuneACCESS and kept in-frame rearrangements with V and J called. Such tables lack part of the clones; where checked against another copy, unresolved V genes explain under half of the gap, and the rest is unexplained. Clone size and the V and J calls come from that table; the DNA yielded D and trimming. The sample table lists fewer than 70,000 clones, 85% to 95% of them with a count of one. Under 6.5% of the sample goes to the ten largest clones.

The sample originates from a study of cytomegalovirus exposure and HLA in healthy donors (dated by TCRdb to about 2017). Turning to the overall study: According to a later analysis, the roughly 130 validation repertoires were produced on the same platform as the 666 repertoires of the first cohort. A separate validation cohort of more than 100 different subjects was used in addition to the roughly 620-subject first cohort. The study aimed to test whether signatures of past pathogen exposure could be identified by cataloging public T cell receptors. To predict cytomegalovirus infection status, the study brought together high-throughput TCR immunosequencing, statistical association of individual TCRs with disease status, and machine learning.

The paper's findings and limits, for the study overall: A total of 150 to 200 TCR beta chains were listed by the study as associated with cytomegalovirus. In a later analysis, TCRs clustered in the first cohort were found to also tend to co-occur in the 120 or so validation repertoires, with approximately 95% of cluster scores above 0. Three of the identified cytomegalovirus-associated TCR beta chains were confirmed in vitro to be specific for cytomegalovirus antigens. According to the authors, the approach could potentially be generalized to other disease states and immunological phenotypes. While some public TCRs were present in many individuals, most TCR sequences turned up only very rarely across donors. In both the original and validation cohorts, the classifier was reported to diagnose cytomegalovirus status with high specificity and sensitivity. A later analysis lacked HLA typing for the validation cohort, so it scored co-occurrence in that cohort across all 110 or so repertoires.

The donors belonged to the validation cohort of over a hundred subjects, which was separate from the roughly 700-subject first cohort. Sequencing was performed on PBMCs. This clonotype was sampled from a woman aged 18-29 years in good health and CMV-seropositive. The chain is assembled from TRBV9 and TRBJ2-3, with 7 bases matching TRBD1. The CDR3 region reads CASSVEGGPDTQYF. The bases are TGTGCCAGCAGCGTAGAAGGGGGCCCAGATACGCAGTATTTT.